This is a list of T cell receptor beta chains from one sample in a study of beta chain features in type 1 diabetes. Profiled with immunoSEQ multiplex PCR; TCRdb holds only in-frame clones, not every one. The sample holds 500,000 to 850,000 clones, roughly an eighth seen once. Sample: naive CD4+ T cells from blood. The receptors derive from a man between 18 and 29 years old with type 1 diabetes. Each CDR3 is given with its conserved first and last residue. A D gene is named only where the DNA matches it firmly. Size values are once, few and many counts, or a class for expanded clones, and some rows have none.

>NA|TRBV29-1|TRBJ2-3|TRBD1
TGCAGCGTTGTGGCAGGAGACAGGGGGTCTTCTGCCACAGATACGCAGTATTTT
CSVVAGDRGSSATDTQYF
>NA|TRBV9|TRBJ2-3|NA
TGTGCCAGCACCCTAGATACAGGGCCGACCACAGATACGCAGTATTTT
CASTLDTGPTTDTQYF
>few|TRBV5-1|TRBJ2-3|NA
TGCGCCAGCTCGGCTAGCACAGATACGCAGTATTTT
CASSASTDTQYF
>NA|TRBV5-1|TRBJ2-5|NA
TGCGCCAGCAGCTTGGTAGTAGGGGCGCAAGAGACCCAGTACTTC
CASSLVVGAQETQYF
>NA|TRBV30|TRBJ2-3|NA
TGTGCCTGGAGTGAAGCAGATACGCAGTATTTT
CAWSEADTQYF
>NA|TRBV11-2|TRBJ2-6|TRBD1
TGTGCCAGCAGCTTCATTCGGACAGGGAGCTCTGGGGCCAACGTCCTGACTTTC
CASSFIRTGSSGANVLTF
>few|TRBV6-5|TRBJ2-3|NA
TGTGCCAGCAGTTACTTGGGGTCAACAGATACGCAGTATTTT
CASSYLGSTDTQYF
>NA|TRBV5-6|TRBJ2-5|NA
TGTGCCAGCAGCCCCCCCGGGGAAGAGACCCAGTACTTC
CASSPPGEETQYF
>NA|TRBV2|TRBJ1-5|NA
TGTGCCAGCAGTCGAGGGACACTCAAGAATCAGCCCCAGCATTTT
CASSRGTLKNQPQHF
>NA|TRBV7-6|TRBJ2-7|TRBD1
TGTGCCAGCAGCCCCCGACAGGGCGGGGAGCAGTACTTC
CASSPRQGGEQYF